A single sample is the source of the 11 T cell receptor beta chains below, sequenced in a study of regulatory T cells in long-lasting Graves disease. Time point of the sample: persistent/refractory GD, antithyroid drugs over 5 years with positive TRAb. Generation of the TCR library employed RNA extracted from PBMCs. Through Arm-PCR of CDR3 regions and iRepertoire HTBI primers, TCR beta libraries were built. MiXCR, run by TCRdb on the multiplex PCR reads, gives a single entry per CDR3 protein. Of about 460,000 distinct CDR3 sequences in the sample, 20% to 25% were seen once. Material: peripheral blood mononuclear cells (PBMCs), obtained when the disease was refractory, from a patient treated with antithyroid drugs. These receptors originate from a female donor with Graves disease.

In this sample, this clonotype turned up many times. This chain joins TRBV6-5 and TRBJ2-5; tentative D call: TRBD1 (5 bases). Germline V gene lookup returns CDR1 MNHEY and CDR2 SVGAGI. The CDR3 has 13 amino acids. Trimming removed 2 bases at V and 2 bases at J, with 6 bases between. The CDR3 here is CASSYRGQETQYF. In nucleotides, the CDR3 is TGTGCCAGCAGTTACAGGGGACAAGAGACCCAGTACTTC.

This clonotype was counted many times. The chain couples TRBV2 to TRBJ1-1; tentatively, D is TRBD1 (5 bases). The germline V gene has CDR1 SNHLY and CDR2 FYNNEI. V shed 8 bases and J shed 6 bases, with 19 bases lying between them. The length of the CDR3 is 14 residues. CDR3 sequence: CASSLDGGFAEAFF. The CDR3 DNA follows: TGTGCCAGCTCCCTCGATGGGGGATTTGCTGAAGCTTTCTTT.

This clonotype has a handful of counts. The genes are TRBV19 and TRBJ1-5; the D gene is possibly TRBD1 (5 bases). Germline V lookup: CDR1 LNHDA, CDR2 SQIVND (reference sequence). The CDR3 covers 14 residues. Trimming cost V 2 bases and J 4 bases, with 9 bases left between them. CDR3: CASSISAGNQPQHF. DNA for the CDR3: TGTGCCAGTAGTATAAGCGCAGGGAATCAGCCCCAGCATTTT.

The table lists this clonotype with a few counts. V is TRBV6-1 and J is TRBJ1-6, with a possible D match to TRBD1 (5 bases). CDR3 length equals 14 residues. Germline V gives CDR1 MNHNS, CDR2 SASEGT. V dropped 5 bases and J dropped 5 bases, with 10 bases sitting between them. The CDR3 nucleotides are TGTGCCAGCAGTAAAGGGGACCATAATTCACCCCTCCACTTT. It specifies CASSKGDHNSPLHF.

The chain couples TRBV30 to TRBJ2-2, with D possibly called TRBD1 or TRBD2 (5 bases each). Per germline, CDR1 GTSNPN and CDR2 SVGIG (reference sequence). Deletions cut 4 bases from V and 3 bases from J, with 15 bases between. The CDR3 has 15 residues. CDR3 nucleotide sequence: TGTGCCTGGAACAATCAGGGACGGGACACCGGGGAGCTGTTTTTT. Translating gives CAWNNQGRDTGELFF. Based on the CDR3 plus reference TRBV30 and TRBJ2-2, the full variable domain is SQTIHQWPATLVQPVGSPLSLECTVEGTSNPNLYWYRQAAGRGLQLLFYSVGIGQISSEVPQNLSASRPQDRQFILSSKKLLLSDSGFYLCAWNNQGRDTGELFFGEGSRLTVL.

This chain uses TRBV6-2 or TRBV6-3 with TRBJ2-5; TRBD2 agrees at 10 bases. The CDR3 is 15 residues long. J gave up 4 bases and V 6 bases, and 8 bases lay outside the gene matches. CDR1 is MNHEY, CDR2 SVGEGT, per germline. The CDR3 sequence is CASSTRASGGETQYF. The DNA of the CDR3 is TGTGCCAGCAGCACCCGGGCTAGCGGGGGAGAGACCCAGTACTTC.

This clonotype was seen many times. The chain links TRBV2 to TRBJ1-6; the D gene is possibly TRBD1 (6 bases). Germline lookup yields CDR1 SNHLY and CDR2 FYNNEI. The germline V and J ends were trimmed by 6 bases and 8 bases, with 14 bases remaining between them. CDR3 length: 14 residues. For the CDR3, the DNA is TGTGCCAGCAGACTCAGGGGTTGGGATTCACCCCTCCACTTT. Its protein is CASRLRGWDSPLHF.

This clonotype came up many times. The gene calls are TRBV28 and TRBJ2-7, with no clear D. Germline CDR1 and CDR2: MDHEN and SYDVKM. The CDR3 has 12 amino acids. Trimming left V 6 bases short and J 3 bases short, with 9 bases between. The CDR3, as DNA: TGTGCCAGCAGCACCGGAAACTACGAGCAGTACTTC. This codes for CASSTGNYEQYF.

This clonotype occurred many times. This sequence joins TRBV20-1 and TRBJ1-2, with D hard to call. The germline CDR1 and CDR2 sequences are DFQATT and SNEGSKA (reference sequence). V lost 1 base to trimming and J lost 0 bases, with 6 bases between them. CDR3 length equals 13 residues. The CDR3 spells CSARGPSNYGYTF. CDR3 nucleotide sequence: TGCAGTGCTAGAGGGCCCTCTAACTATGGCTACACCTTC.

This clonotype was observed a handful of times. The chain links TRBV7-9 to TRBJ2-7; no definite D call. The length of the CDR3 is 14 residues. Trimming removed 1 base from V and 1 base from J, with 8 bases in between. The germline V gene encodes CDR1 SEHNR and CDR2 FQNEAQ (reference sequence). Here the CDR3 DNA reads TGTGCCAGCAGCTTAGAACAGCTATCCTACGAGCAGTACTTC. Protein product: CASSLEQLSYEQYF.

This clonotype was seen ten or more times. The V gene is TRBV11-2, the J gene TRBJ2-2, with D possibly being TRBD1 (5 bases). The V gene lost 1 base and the J gene lost 8 bases, with 14 bases spanning the gap. The CDR3 runs to 15 residues. Germline assignment: CDR1 SGHAT and CDR2 FQNNGV. CDR3 region: CASSLALGVTGELFF. CDR3 sequence (DNA): TGTGCCAGCAGCTTAGCCTTAGGGGTTACTGGGGAGCTGTTTTTT.